A selection of T cell receptor beta chains follows, all from one sample in a study of blood T cells in healthy people across ages. TCRdb passed the 5' RACE reads through MiXCR, listing each CDR3 protein once. Of some 940,000 distinct CDR3 sequences listed, 25% to 30% were seen once; the top ten hold 9.5% to 13%. These data were also filed under a second study, of T cells of mothers and their children.

Material: blood. The receptor set was obtained from a woman aged 35 to 49 in good health. Each CDR3 is given with its conserved first and last residue. D genes are given only for firm matches. The size field is filled for only some rows; it gives once, few, many or a size class.

V: TRBV7-9; size: few; J: TRBJ1-4; D: TRBD1; DNA: TGTGCCAGCAGCTTAGTACCGGGACAGGGTGGTGAAAAACTGTTTTTT; CDR3: CASSLVPGQGGEKLFF
V: TRBV7-2; size: .; J: TRBJ2-1; D: TRBD2; DNA: TGTGCCGGCAGCTTGGAGACTAGCGGGGGTTACAATGAGCAGTTCTTC; CDR3: CAGSLETSGGYNEQFF
V: TRBV7-9; size: many; J: TRBJ2-5; D: TRBD2; DNA: TGTGCCAGCAGCGTGGGACTAGCGGGGGGCGGACAAGAGACCCAGTACTTC; CDR3: CASSVGLAGGGQETQYF
V: TRBV14; size: .; J: TRBJ1-4; D: TRBD1; DNA: TGTGCCAGCAGCCAAACTTACGGGGGGACAGTCAGTGAAAAACTGTTTTTT; CDR3: CASSQTYGGTVSEKLFF
V: TRBV12-3/TRBV12-4; size: many; J: TRBJ2-5; D: .; DNA: TGTGCCAGCAGTTGGGCGATCCAAGAGACCCAGTACTTC; CDR3: CASSWAIQETQYF
V: TRBV6-5; size: few; J: TRBJ1-1; D: .; DNA: TGTGCCGGCCTTGTAAACGGGGCCAGCACTGAAGCTTTCTTT; CDR3: CAGLVNGASTEAFF
V: TRBV11-3; size: .; J: TRBJ1-2; D: .; DNA: TGTGCCAGCAGCTTGGCCACCCGGCGGGACGAGCATTTCTATGGCTACACCTTC; CDR3: CASSLATRRDEHFYGYTF
V: TRBV7-3; size: few; J: TRBJ2-1; D: .; DNA: TGTGCCAGCAGCCGAAAATCGGGGGCCTTCAATGAGCAGTTCTTC; CDR3: CASSRKSGAFNEQFF
V: TRBV12-3/TRBV12-4; size: .; J: TRBJ1-4; D: .; DNA: TGTGCCAGCAGTTCAGACACAGGGATCAACAATGAAAAACTGTTTTTT; CDR3: CASSSDTGINNEKLFF
V: TRBV28; size: .; J: TRBJ2-7; D: .; DNA: TGTGCCAGCAGTTTATGCCCGACAGGTCCAGGGCTAAACGAGCAGTACTTC; CDR3: CASSLCPTGPGLNEQYF
V: TRBV3-1; size: .; J: TRBJ1-2; D: TRBD1; DNA: TGTGCCAGCAGCCAAGGCCAGTACAGGGGTTCTCCTCTTCACTATGGCTACACCTTC; CDR3: CASSQGQYRGSPLHYGYTF
V: TRBV15; size: .; J: TRBJ1-2; D: .; DNA: TGTGCCACCAGCACCCGGGACAACGGCTACACCTTC; CDR3: CATSTRDNGYTF
V: TRBV11-2; size: .; J: TRBJ2-5; D: .; DNA: TGTGCCGGCAGTGGCCTGGGAGAGACCCAGTACTTC; CDR3: CAGSGLGETQYF
V: TRBV28; size: .; J: TRBJ1-5; D: .; DNA: TGTGCCAGCAGTTCTCCGGCCGGGCGCCCACAGCCCCAGCATTTT; CDR3: CASSSPAGRPQPQHF
V: TRBV30; size: .; J: TRBJ2-1; D: TRBD1; DNA: TGTGCCTGGAGTATGGGACAGGGTGTTGCTGAGCAGTTCTTC; CDR3: CAWSMGQGVAEQFF
V: TRBV29-1; size: .; J: TRBJ2-5; D: .; DNA: TGCAGCGCCGGGGAGGAGACCCAGTACTTC; CDR3: CSAGEETQYF
V: TRBV28; size: .; J: TRBJ1-2; D: .; DNA: TGTGCCAGCAGTTTATCTTTCCTCGATAAGCACGGGTACCCAGCTAACTATGGCTACACCTTC; CDR3: CASSLSFLDKHGYPANYGYTF
V: TRBV12-3/TRBV12-4; size: .; J: TRBJ2-5; D: TRBD1; DNA: TGTGCCAGCAGTCGCCAGGACAGGTCGTTGGAGACCCAGGACTTC; CDR3: CASSRQDRSLETQDF
V: TRBV29-1; size: many; J: TRBJ2-7; D: .; DNA: TGCAGCGCCCGGGAATCACCCTCCTACGAGCAGTACTTC; CDR3: CSARESPSYEQYF
V: TRBV4-1; size: few; J: TRBJ2-5; D: .; DNA: TGCGCCAGCAGCCCCGGCAGGGGGGGGAGAGAGACCCAGTACTTC; CDR3: CASSPGRGGRETQYF
V: TRBV7-2; size: few; J: TRBJ2-5; D: .; DNA: TGTGCCAGCCTCTTGGGGGGCGCACAAGAGACCCAGTACTTC; CDR3: CASLLGGAQETQYF
V: TRBV5-5; size: .; J: TRBJ1-1; D: .; DNA: TGTGCCAGCAACTCGAGGCAGGGCGGCGAATGGTACACTGAAGCTTTCTTT; CDR3: CASNSRQGGEWYTEAFF
V: TRBV5-1; size: many; J: TRBJ2-3; D: .; DNA: TGCGCCAGCAGCTTGCAGGGCTATCGGGCAGATACGCAGTATTTT; CDR3: CASSLQGYRADTQYF
V: TRBV5-1; size: .; J: TRBJ2-3; D: .; DNA: TGCGCCAGCAGCTCCCCTGAGCTAGGGGCAGATACGCAGTATTTT; CDR3: CASSSPELGADTQYF
V: TRBV7-2; size: many; J: TRBJ2-5; D: .; DNA: TGTGCCAGCAGCTTACTGCCGGTGGGAGAGACCCAGTACTTC; CDR3: CASSLLPVGETQYF
V: TRBV5-4; size: .; J: TRBJ2-3; D: TRBD2; DNA: TGTGCCAGCAGCGCCACTAGCGGGGGTTCCGGGGATACGCTGTATTTT; CDR3: CASSATSGGSGDTLYF